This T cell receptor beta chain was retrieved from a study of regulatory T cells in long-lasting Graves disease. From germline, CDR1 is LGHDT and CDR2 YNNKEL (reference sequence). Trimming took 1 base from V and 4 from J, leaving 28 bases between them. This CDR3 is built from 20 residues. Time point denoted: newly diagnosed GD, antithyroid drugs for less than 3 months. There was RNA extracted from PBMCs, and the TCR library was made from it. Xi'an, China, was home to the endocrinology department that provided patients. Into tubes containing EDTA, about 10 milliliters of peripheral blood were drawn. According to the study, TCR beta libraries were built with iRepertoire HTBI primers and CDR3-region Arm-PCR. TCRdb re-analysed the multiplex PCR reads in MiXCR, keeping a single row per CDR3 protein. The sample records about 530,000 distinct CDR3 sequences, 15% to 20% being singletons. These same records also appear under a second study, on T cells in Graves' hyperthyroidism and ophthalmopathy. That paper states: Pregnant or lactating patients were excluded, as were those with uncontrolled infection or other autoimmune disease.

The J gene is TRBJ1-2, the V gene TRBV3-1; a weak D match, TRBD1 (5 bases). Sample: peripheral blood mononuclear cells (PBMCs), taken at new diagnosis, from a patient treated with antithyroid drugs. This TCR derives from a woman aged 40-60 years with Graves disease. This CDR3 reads CASSQVRAGYNPTIPYGYTF. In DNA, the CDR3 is TGTGCCAGCAGCCAAGTAAGGGCAGGGTATAACCCGACAATCCCCTATGGCTACACCTTC.